One sample yielded the 15 T cell receptor beta chains listed below, sequenced in a study of blood T cell repertoires in COVID-19. Assay: immunoSEQ multiplex PCR; the TCRdb copy retains only in-frame clones and omits some. The table has about 180,000 clones, 80% to 85% seen once; the top ten hold less than 10%. The sample consisted of peripheral blood. These receptors were obtained from a woman in her sixties or seventies with COVID-19, enrolled during active disease.

The gene calls are TRBV28 and TRBJ1-2; TRBD1 matches 8 bases. Trimming cost V 4 bases and J 3 bases; bases outside gene matches: 4. The germline gives CDR1 MDHEN, CDR2 SYDVKM. The CDR3 loop spans 14 amino acids. Written as DNA, the CDR3 is TGTGCCAGCAGTTCGACAGGGGTCGACTATGGCTACACCTTC. It translates to CASSSTGVDYGYTF.

V is TRBV10-3 and J is TRBJ2-3; TRBD2 agrees at 7 bases. The CDR3 sequence is 14 residues long. With V trimmed by 4 bases and J by 2 bases, 3 bases remained unmatched. The germline V gene has CDR1 ENHRY and CDR2 SYGVKD. Written as DNA, the CDR3 is TGTGCCATCAGTGTGGGAGGGTTCACAGATACGCAGTATTTT. Translation gives CAISVGGFTDTQYF.

The chain has TRBV7-2 and TRBJ1-2, with a possible D match to TRBD1 (5 bases). CDR3 length: 14 residues. CDR1 is SGHTA and CDR2 is FQGNSA in the germline V gene. The ends were cut back, 4 bases at V and 8 bases at J, with 17 bases in the middle. CDR3 DNA: TGTGCCAGCAGCTCTCAGCCAGGGCAGATAGGCTACACCTTC. Protein product: CASSSQPGQIGYTF.

This chain joins TRBV3-1 (or the pseudogene TRBV3-2) and TRBJ2-4, with D unclear. The CDR3 is 11 residues long. V lost 1 base and J lost 11, with 6 bases in between. Germline CDR1 LGHDT, CDR2 YNNKEL (reference sequence). The chain's CDR3 is CASSQGEVQYF. The CDR3, as DNA: TGTGCCAGCAGCCAAGGAGAGGTTCAGTACTTC.

The chain combines TRBV5-1 with TRBJ2-4; 9 positions match TRBD1. The CDR3 runs to 14 residues. Germline CDR1 reads SGHRS; CDR2 reads YFSETQ. V lost 4 bases and J lost 9; bases outside the gene matches: 8. The CDR3: CASSPRTGDAIQYF. In DNA form, the CDR3 reads TGCGCCAGCAGCCCCCGGACAGGGGACGCCATTCAGTACTTC.

The CDR3 loop reads CASIPPSPGGSSYTF. The CDR3 DNA follows: TGTGCCAGCATACCACCTAGTCCAGGGGGGAGTAGCTACACCTTC. This sequence joins TRBV6-6 and TRBJ1-2; TRBD1 matches 7 bases. The CDR3 is 15 residues long. Trimming removed 7 bases from V and 9 bases from J; junction bases left unmatched: 17. Germline values: CDR1 MNHNY, CDR2 SVGAGI (reference sequence).

The J gene is TRBJ2-5, the V gene TRBV9; 7 nucleotides match TRBD1. In germline, CDR1 is SGDLS, CDR2 YYNGEE. J was trimmed by 2 bases and V by 1 base; bases with no gene match: 8. CDR3 length: 16 residues. The CDR3 nucleotides are TGTGCCAGCAGCGTAAGACAGGGCGGGTATCAAGAGACCCAGTACTTC. It codes for CASSVRQGGYQETQYF.

A word on this clone: The germline gene is not matched at one end of the junction; a read error may be the cause. V gene TRBV5-4 combines with J gene TRBJ2-7, with 7 bases lining up with TRBD2. There are 12 residues in the CDR3. Germline V gene data show CDR1 as SGHNT and CDR2 as YYREEE (reference sequence). CDR3 in amino acids: CASSLAGRRGLF. The CDR3 nucleotides are TGTGCCAGCAGCTTGGCAGGGCGTCGGGGACTATTC.

This clone appeared once. This chain joins TRBV20-1 and TRBJ1-5, with a weak D call TRBD1 (5 bases). Germline CDR1 reads DFQATT; CDR2 reads SNEGSKA (reference sequence). The CDR3 sequence is 17 residues long. Trimming stripped 5 bases from V and 2 bases from J, with 22 bases between. The CDR3 spells CSARGRGGIVGNQPQHF. The DNA of the CDR3 is TGCAGTGCTCGTGGGAGGGGCGGAATTGTCGGCAATCAGCCCCAGCATTTT.

V gene TRBV15 combines with J gene TRBJ1-2; TRBD1 might be the D (5 bases). The CDR3 extends over 14 amino acids. Germline CDR1 and CDR2: LNHNV and YYDKDF (reference sequence). V was clipped by 5 bases and J by 4 bases, with 14 bases between them. CDR3 DNA: TGTGCCACCAGCCCTGGGGCCCTAGGCTATGGCTACACCTTC. It translates to CATSPGALGYGYTF. The full variable domain, rest sourced from reference TRBV15 and TRBJ1-2, is DAMVIQNPRYQVTQFGKPVTLSCSQTLNHNVMYWYQQKSSQAPKLLFHYYDKDFNNEADTPDNFQSRRPNTSFCFLDIRSPGLGDTAMYLCATSPGALGYGYTFGSGTRLTVV.

This chain links TRBV19 with TRBJ1-5; no definite D call. Trimming cost V 5 bases and J 0 bases, with 11 bases left between them. Germline-derived CDR1 and CDR2 are LNHDA and SQIVND (reference sequence). The CDR3 has 15 residues. The CDR3 reads CASSSTSNSNQPQHF. DNA for the CDR3: TGTGCCAGTAGTTCGACATCGAATAGCAATCAGCCCCAGCATTTT. The complete variable domain, with remaining parts taken from reference TRBV19 and TRBJ1-5, reads DGGITQSPKYLFRKEGQNVTLSCEQNLNHDAMYWYRQDPGQGLRLIYYSQIVNDFQKGDIAEGYSVSREKKESFPLTVTSAQKNPTAFYLCASSSTSNSNQPQHFGDGTRLSIL.

The rearrangement uses TRBV6-5 and TRBJ1-2; 8 nucleotides match TRBD1. Germline trimming cut 6 bases from V and 8 bases from J; bases unmatched to any gene: 8. Germline V gene data show CDR1 as MNHEY and CDR2 as SVGAGI. The CDR3 has 13 residues. The CDR3 loop is CASRRGTGAGYTF. DNA for the CDR3: TGTGCCAGCAGAAGGGGGACAGGAGCAGGCTACACCTTC.

This chain uses TRBV19 with TRBJ1-5; TRBD1 is a possible D gene (5 bases). Per germline, CDR1 LNHDA and CDR2 SQIVND (reference sequence). The germline V and J ends were trimmed by 9 bases and 7 bases, with 16 bases remaining between them. The CDR3 covers 13 residues. The CDR3 sequence is CASRNDRNQPQHF. CDR3 nucleotide sequence: TGTGCCAGCCGGAACGACAGAAACCAGCCCCAGCATTTT.

This clone was counted a single time. The chain links TRBV19 to TRBJ1-5; 7 positions match TRBD1. Trimming removed 7 bases from V and 6 bases from J; junction bases left unmatched: 9. Germline V gene lookup returns CDR1 LNHDA and CDR2 SQIVND (reference sequence). The CDR3 sequence is 14 residues long. CDR3 region: CASTTEGAIQPQHF. As DNA, the CDR3 is TGTGCCAGTACTACCGAGGGGGCCATTCAGCCCCAGCATTTT.

The chain has TRBV10-3 and TRBJ2-2, with D possibly TRBD1 on 6 matching bases. Looked up from germline, CDR1 is ENHRY and CDR2 is SYGVKD. V was shortened by 9 bases and J by 1 base, with 12 bases between the two germline ends. The CDR3 is 14 residues long. The CDR3 DNA reads TGTGCCATTACCCAGGGGCGGAACACCGGGGAGCTGTTTTTT. It yields the protein CAITQGRNTGELFF.